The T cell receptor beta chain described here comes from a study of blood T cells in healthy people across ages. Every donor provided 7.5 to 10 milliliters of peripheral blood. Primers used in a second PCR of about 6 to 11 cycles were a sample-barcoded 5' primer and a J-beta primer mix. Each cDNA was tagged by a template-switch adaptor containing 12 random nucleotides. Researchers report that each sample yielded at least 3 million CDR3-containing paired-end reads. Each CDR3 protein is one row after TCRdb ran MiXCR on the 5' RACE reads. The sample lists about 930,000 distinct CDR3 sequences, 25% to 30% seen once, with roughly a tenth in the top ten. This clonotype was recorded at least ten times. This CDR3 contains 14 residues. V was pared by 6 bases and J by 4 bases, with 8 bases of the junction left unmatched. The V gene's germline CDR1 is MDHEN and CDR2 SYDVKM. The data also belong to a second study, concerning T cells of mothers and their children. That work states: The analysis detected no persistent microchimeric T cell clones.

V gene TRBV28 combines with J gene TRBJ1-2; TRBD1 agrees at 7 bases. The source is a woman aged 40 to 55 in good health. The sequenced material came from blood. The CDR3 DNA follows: TGTGCCAGCAGCTCCGGGACAGCTATCTATGGCTACACCTTC. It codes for CASSSGTAIYGYTF.